What follows is one T cell receptor beta chain and its context. The target antigen is unknown. Viral peptide pools were used in the ViraFEST assay to expand antigen-specific CD4+ T cells, and sequencing came afterward. The authors isolated CD4+ T cells after ten to eleven days of culture. Each participant was given two doses of one vaccine (BNT162b2 or mRNA-1273). Half of the medium was exchanged for IL-2 medium on both days 3 and 7. Clones were sequenced by immunoSEQ multiplex PCR, and TCRdb holds only the in-frame ones, with some missing. The sample has about 69,000 clones; under 80% are singletons. This CDR3 comprises 14 residues. Trimming cost V 2 bases and J 0 bases, with 7 bases left between them. Germline values: CDR1 MNHEY, CDR2 SVGAGI. The record originates from a study of vaccination effects on CD4 cells after COVID-19. Study overall: Post-vaccine specimens arrived a median 72 days past the second dose. Overall study results and limits: Clonal contraction was marked in infection- and vaccine-induced clones late after vaccination. Limitations: small convalescent group and missing early post-infection timepoints.

Specimen: CD4+ T cells from PBMCs cultured with HCoV-OC43 spike peptides, collected after COVID-19 vaccination. Subset denoted: HCoV-OC43 spike overlapping peptide pool stimulation. The chain is built from TRBV6-5 and TRBJ1-1; D unclear. The source of this sequence is a human donor who received a COVID-19 vaccine. The CDR3 sequence is CASSYGFLNTEAFF. CDR3 sequence (DNA): TGTGCCAGCAGTTACGGGTTTTTGAACACTGAAGCTTTCTTT.